One sample yielded the 25 T cell receptor beta chains listed below, sequenced in a study of beta chain features in type 1 diabetes. Study findings and constraints: Within each of all four CD4+ subsets, Type 1 diabetes patients had TCRB CDR3s that were moderately but significantly shorter.

Their antigens are not known. Sequencing targeted expressed TCRB transcripts, as all isolated RNA had been reverse transcribed. The method was immunoSEQ multiplex PCR; TCRdb's version includes in-frame clones alone and lacks a portion of them. The table records some 640,000 clones, around an eighth of them present only once. The sequenced sample consisted of naive CD4+ T cells from blood. The receptors here all came from a man in his late teens or twenties with type 1 diabetes.

This clone was counted a single time. The V call is TRBV27, the J call TRBJ2-3; D perhaps matches TRBD1 (6 bases). Germline V gives CDR1 MNHEY, CDR2 SMNVEV (reference sequence). V dropped 6 bases and J dropped 2 bases, with 21 bases sitting between them. This CDR3 is 17 amino acids long. CDR3 sequence: CASSSQGWQGSTDTQYF. The CDR3 coding sequence is TGTGCCAGCAGCTCACAGGGATGGCAGGGGTCCACAGATACGCAGTATTTT.

The J gene is TRBJ2-1, the V gene TRBV9; tentative D call: TRBD2 (5 bases). Trimming cost V 5 bases and J 0 bases, with 12 bases left between them. CDR3 length: 15 residues. CDR1 SGDLS and CDR2 YYNGEE come from the germline V gene. CDR3 loop: CASSRLLSSYNEQFF. CDR3 sequence (DNA): TGTGCCAGCAGTAGACTACTAAGCTCCTACAATGAGCAGTTCTTC.

A word on this clone: This specimen includes other DNA sequences encoding the same CDR3. This rearrangement joins TRBV9 to TRBJ1-1; no clear D gene. Germline-derived CDR1 and CDR2 are SGDLS and YYNGEE. The V end was cut by 0 bases, the J end by 0 bases, with 0 bases between. CDR3 size: 12 residues. CDR3 sequence reads: CASSVVNTEAFF. Written as DNA, the CDR3 is TGTGCCAGCAGCGTAGTGAACACTGAAGCTTTCTTT.

This clone has just a few counts. The genes are TRBV6-5 and TRBJ2-2; tentatively, D is TRBD1 or TRBD2 (5 bases each). V was clipped by 3 bases and J by 6 bases, with 11 bases between them. The CDR3 has 14 amino acids. Germline V CDR1 and CDR2: MNHEY, SVGAGI. The CDR3, as DNA: TGTGCCAGCAGTTATCGGGACGTAGCCGGGGAGCTGTTTTTT. Amino acids: CASSYRDVAGELFF.

V gene TRBV27 combines with J gene TRBJ1-1; a weak D match, TRBD1 (5 bases). V shed 5 bases and J shed 0 bases, with 13 bases lying between them. There are 15 residues in the CDR3. Per the germline V gene, CDR1 is MNHEY and CDR2 is SMNVEV (reference sequence). The CDR3 sequence is CASSVSGLMNTEAFF. CDR3 nucleotides: TGTGCCAGCAGTGTCTCGGGACTCATGAACACTGAAGCTTTCTTT.

In this sample, this clone turned up a few times. This chain uses TRBV7-2 with TRBJ2-7; TRBD1 matches at 9 bases. The J segment lost 0 bases and the V segment lost 4 bases, leaving 7 bases of the junction unmatched. The CDR3 totals 16 residues. In germline, CDR1 is SGHTA, CDR2 FQGNSA. CDR3 in DNA: TGTGCCAGCAGCTCCTACGGGACAGGGCTCTCCTACGAGCAGTACTTC. Its protein product is CASSSYGTGLSYEQYF. The complete variable domain, with remaining parts taken from reference TRBV7-2 and TRBJ2-7, reads GAGVSQSPSNKVTEKGKDVELRCDPISGHTALYWYRQSLGQGLEFLIYFQGNSAPDKSGLPSDRFSAERTGGSVSTLTIQRTQQEDSAVYLCASSSYGTGLSYEQYFGPGTRLTVT.

The gene calls are TRBV9 and TRBJ2-5; D may be TRBD1 or TRBD2 (6 bases each). The V gene's germline CDR1 is SGDLS and CDR2 YYNGEE. V lost 6 bases to trimming and J lost 4 bases, with 22 bases between them. This CDR3 spans 16 amino acids. The CDR3 here is CASTANPGAKPETQYF. The DNA for the CDR3 is TGTGCCAGCACCGCCAACCCGGGGGCGAAACCAGAGACCCAGTACTTC.

The chain combines TRBV19 with TRBJ2-3; D may be TRBD1 (5 bases). V was shortened by 4 bases and J by 3 bases, with 11 bases between the two germline ends. The CDR3 is 14 amino acids. Germline values: CDR1 LNHDA, CDR2 SQIVND (reference sequence). The DNA of the CDR3 is TGTGCCAGTAGTAGCAGGGCTTGGACAGATACGCAGTATTTT. Translation: CASSSRAWTDTQYF.

Notes on this clone: Different DNA sequences within this sample yield the same CDR3. The chain uses TRBV29-1 and TRBJ1-5, with D possibly matching TRBD1 (6 bases). The CDR3 is made up of 13 amino acids. Germline V gives CDR1 SQVTM, CDR2 ANQGSEA. Trimming removed 4 bases from V and 4 bases from J, with 11 bases in between. The CDR3 DNA is TGCAGCGTTGTCGGGGGCAGTAATCAGCCCCAGCATTTT. Protein sequence: CSVVGGSNQPQHF. Combining the CDR3 with reference TRBV29-1 and TRBJ1-5 gives the whole variable domain SAVISQKPSRDICQRGTSLTIQCQVDSQVTMMFWYRQQPGQSLTLIATANQGSEATYESGFVIDKFPISRPNLTFSTLTVSNMSPEDSSIYLCSVVGGSNQPQHFGDGTRLSIL.

To note about this clone: At the DNA level, this CDR3 is encoded by other sequences in the same sample as well. V and J are TRBV6-5 and TRBJ2-7, with D perhaps TRBD1 (6 bases). The CDR3 runs 14 residues. Deletions cut 2 bases from V and 4 bases from J, with 12 bases between. Germline values: CDR1 MNHEY, CDR2 SVGAGI. The CDR3 nucleotides read TGTGCCAGCAGTTACCATGGACAGACTTACGAGCAGTACTTC. Its translation is CASSYHGQTYEQYF.

This clone was seen a handful of times. This chain links TRBV9 with TRBJ2-5; TRBD2 aligns across 7 bases. CDR1 is SGDLS, CDR2 YYNGEE, per germline. Trimming at V came to 4 bases and at J to 0 bases, leaving 3 bases not matched to a gene. The CDR3 loop spans 14 amino acids. The CDR3 is CASSRSGDQETQYF. In DNA form, the CDR3 reads TGTGCCAGCAGCAGAAGCGGGGACCAAGAGACCCAGTACTTC.

The chain has TRBV25-1 and TRBJ1-2; tentative D call: TRBD1 (6 bases). The CDR3 covers 15 residues. Germline values: CDR1 MGHDK, CDR2 SYGVNS. V lost 0 bases, J lost 6 bases, and 14 bases lay in between. In DNA, the CDR3 is TGTGCCAGCAGTGAATATGGTCCAGGGACAAATGGCTACACCTTC. Protein product: CASSEYGPGTNGYTF.

This clone was picked up a small number of times. The CDR3 spells CASSRGLHTDTQYF. In DNA form, the CDR3 reads TGTGCCAGCAGTCGAGGACTTCACACAGATACGCAGTATTTT. The V gene is TRBV25-1, the J gene TRBJ2-3; TRBD2 is a possible D gene (5 bases). V lost 5 bases and J lost 2, with 11 bases in between. The CDR3 runs 14 residues. Germline V gene data show CDR1 as MGHDK and CDR2 as SYGVNS.

The chain recombines TRBV7-9 with TRBJ2-1; 8 bases are a match to TRBD2. With 1 base clipped from V and 1 base from J, the junction kept 9 bases outside the gene matches. The CDR3 totals 18 residues. Germline CDR1 and CDR2: SEHNR and FQNEAQ (reference sequence). The CDR3 DNA sequence: TGTGCCAGCAGCTTAGGAATTCCCGCTAGCGGGTCCTACAATGAGCAGTTCTTC. Amino acids: CASSLGIPASGSYNEQFF.

The chain employs TRBV9 and TRBJ2-3, with 14 bases aligning to TRBD2. This CDR3 comprises 17 residues. The germline V gene encodes CDR1 SGDLS and CDR2 YYNGEE. V shed 0 bases, J shed 4 bases, and the junction held 4 bases outside the gene matches. In nucleotides, the CDR3 is TGTGCCAGCAGCGTAGGGACTAGCGGGAGGAGCGCAGATACGCAGTATTTT. It codes for CASSVGTSGRSADTQYF.

For this clone: This specimen includes other DNA sequences encoding the same CDR3. V is TRBV6-1 and J is TRBJ2-3; D is ambiguous. Germline assignment: CDR1 MNHNS and CDR2 SASEGT. The CDR3 loop spans 11 amino acids. V was shortened by 3 bases and J by 7 bases, with 5 bases between the two germline ends. This chain's CDR3 is CASSERYTQYF. The CDR3 bases are TGTGCCAGCAGTGAGCGGTATACGCAGTATTTT.

The V gene is TRBV29-1, the J gene TRBJ2-5; 9 bases are a match to TRBD1. The V gene end was trimmed by 7 bases and the J gene end by 4 bases; junction bases not matched to a gene: 7. The CDR3 runs to 13 residues. Germline CDR1 is SQVTM and CDR2 is ANQGSEA. The CDR3: CSAEGTGLETQYF. For the CDR3, the DNA is TGCAGCGCCGAGGGGACAGGGCTAGAGACCCAGTACTTC.

V gene TRBV11-1 combines with J gene TRBJ2-7, with 11 bases aligning to TRBD2. Germline CDR1 SGHAT, CDR2 FQDESV (reference sequence). The CDR3 extends over 16 amino acids. After removal of 5 bases from V and 1 base from J, the junction contained 7 bases not matched to a gene. CDR3 in amino acids: CASSKSGTSGSYEQYF. CDR3 bases: TGTGCCAGCAGCAAATCCGGGACTAGCGGTTCCTACGAGCAGTACTTC.

The chain links TRBV7-2 to TRBJ1-1; D is possibly TRBD1 (5 bases). Trimming stripped 1 base from V and 6 bases from J, with 12 bases between. Germline V lookup: CDR1 SGHTA, CDR2 FQGNSA. This CDR3 contains 14 residues. CDR3 protein: CASSLDGAGPEAFF. CDR3 sequence (DNA): TGTGCCAGCAGCTTAGACGGGGCAGGCCCTGAAGCTTTCTTT.

The J gene is TRBJ1-4, the V gene TRBV25-1; D possibly corresponds to TRBD1 (5 bases). CDR3 size: 16 residues. Trimming left V 0 bases short and J 1 base short, with 9 bases between. CDR1 and CDR2 from the germline V gene are MGHDK and SYGVNS. In DNA form, the CDR3 reads TGTGCCAGCAGTGAATACTCAGGGAGAACTAATGAAAAACTGTTTTTT. Translating it yields CASSEYSGRTNEKLFF. Filled out from reference TRBV25-1 and TRBJ1-4, the complete variable domain reads EADIYQTPRYLVIGTGKKITLECSQTMGHDKMYWYQQDPGMELHLIHYSYGVNSTEKGDLSSESTVSRIRTEHFPLTLESARPSHTSQYLCASSEYSGRTNEKLFFGSGTQLSVL.

This clone turned up a few times. The chain recombines TRBV28 with TRBJ2-7, with D possibly being TRBD1 (6 bases). The CDR3 length is 17 residues. The V gene lost 5 bases and the J gene lost 5 bases, with 25 bases spanning the gap. Per the germline V gene, CDR1 is MDHEN and CDR2 is SYDVKM. The CDR3 is CASSASPGDRRPHEQYF. The CDR3 nucleotides read TGTGCCAGCAGTGCTTCACCTGGCGACAGGCGACCTCACGAGCAGTACTTC.

This sequence joins TRBV30 and TRBJ1-2; tentative D call: TRBD1 (5 bases). The V gene lost 3 bases and the J gene lost 0 bases, with 11 bases spanning the gap. Germline V CDR1 and CDR2: GTSNPN, SVGIG (reference sequence). There are 14 residues in the CDR3. The CDR3 protein is CAWRTDSSNYGYTF. In DNA form, the CDR3 reads TGTGCCTGGAGGACTGACAGTTCTAACTATGGCTACACCTTC.

This clone occurred a few times. This chain joins TRBV4-3 and TRBJ1-5; D ambiguous. Germline V gene lookup returns CDR1 LGHNA and CDR2 YSLEER. Trimming removed 1 base at V and 4 bases at J, with 5 bases between. This CDR3 has 13 residues. CDR3 loop: CASSQAENQPQHF. The CDR3 nucleotides are TGCGCCAGCAGCCAAGCCGAGAATCAGCCCCAGCATTTT.

This chain connects TRBV7-2 to TRBJ1-5; maybe TRBD1 (5 bases). V was trimmed by 5 bases and J by 7 bases, leaving 12 bases between them. In germline, CDR1 is SGHTA, CDR2 FQGNSA. The CDR3 length is 13 residues. The chain's CDR3 is CASSGTGRQPQHF. The CDR3 nucleotides read TGTGCCAGCAGCGGTACGGGACGACAGCCCCAGCATTTT. The full variable domain, rest sourced from reference TRBV7-2 and TRBJ1-5, is GAGVSQSPSNKVTEKGKDVELRCDPISGHTALYWYRQSLGQGLEFLIYFQGNSAPDKSGLPSDRFSAERTGGSVSTLTIQRTQQEDSAVYLCASSGTGRQPQHFGDGTRLSIL.

This clone was counted only a few times. CDR3 in amino acids: CATSRVFGTSGSGNTGELFF. CDR3 nucleotide sequence: TGTGCCACCAGCAGAGTCTTCGGGACTAGCGGGAGCGGGAACACCGGGGAGCTGTTTTTT. The V call is TRBV15, the J call TRBJ2-2, with 14 bases matching TRBD2. This CDR3 comprises 20 residues. Per the germline V gene, CDR1 is LNHNV and CDR2 is YYDKDF (reference sequence). V was clipped by 1 base and J by 1 base; unmatched bases: 8.